This is a list of T cell receptor beta chains from one sample in a study of cytomegalovirus exposure and HLA in healthy donors. TCRdb keeps only in-frame clones here, not all; method: immunoSEQ multiplex PCR. The table shows about 180,000 clones, with 85% occurring only once. The sequenced sample was PBMCs. Receptors originate from a man aged 18-30 years in good health and CMV-seropositive. CDR3s include the opening cysteine and the closing phenylalanine or tryptophan. A D gene is named only where the DNA matches it firmly. The size entry is marked missing in some rows and otherwise reads once, few, many or a size class.

v_gene: TRBV2; abundance: NA; j_gene: TRBJ2-7; d_gene: TRBD1; CDR3nt: TGTGCCAGCAGCGAAAGACAGGGGAGTTACGAGCAGTACTTC; CDR3aa: CASSERQGSYEQYF
v_gene: TRBV18; abundance: once; j_gene: TRBJ2-2; d_gene: NA; CDR3nt: TGTGCCAGCTCACCACCTCGGTCAAGGGGATCGGGGGAGCTGTTTTTT; CDR3aa: CASSPPRSRGSGELFF
v_gene: TRBV4-1; abundance: NA; j_gene: TRBJ2-2; d_gene: TRBD2; CDR3nt: TGCGCCAGCAGCCGCCTAATAACTAGCGCCGCGAACACCGGGGAGCTGTTTTTT; CDR3aa: CASSRLITSAANTGELFF
v_gene: TRBV28; abundance: few; j_gene: TRBJ2-7; d_gene: NA; CDR3nt: TGTGCCAGCAGTTTCATATCCCCAGGGGCCTACGAGCAGTACTTC; CDR3aa: CASSFISPGAYEQYF
v_gene: TRBV25-1; abundance: few; j_gene: TRBJ1-6; d_gene: TRBD1; CDR3nt: TGTGCCAGCAGCCTCCGGGGGACAGCCTATAATTCACCCCTCCACTTT; CDR3aa: CASSLRGTAYNSPLHF
v_gene: TRBV27; abundance: NA; j_gene: TRBJ2-7; d_gene: NA; CDR3nt: TGTGCCAGCAGTTTATTTGCCAGGGCCCGCGAGCAGTACTTC; CDR3aa: CASSLFARAREQYF
v_gene: TRBV5-8; abundance: NA; j_gene: TRBJ1-5; d_gene: NA; CDR3nt: TGTGCCAGCAGCGCCGGAGGGCAGCCCCAGCATTTT; CDR3aa: CASSAGGQPQHF
v_gene: TRBV6-5; abundance: NA; j_gene: TRBJ1-3; d_gene: NA; CDR3nt: TGTGCCAGCAGTTACTCGGGCCGTCTCTCTGGAAACACCATATATTTT; CDR3aa: CASSYSGRLSGNTIYF
v_gene: TRBV27; abundance: once; j_gene: TRBJ2-7; d_gene: NA; CDR3nt: TGTGCCAGCAGTTTTCGGGGGAGATCCTACGAGCAGTACTTC; CDR3aa: CASSFRGRSYEQYF
v_gene: TRBV4-1; abundance: NA; j_gene: TRBJ2-2; d_gene: NA; CDR3nt: TGCGCCAGCAGGCGCCCAGGGGCCTTCAGCCTCCAGGGCGGGGAGCTGTTTTTT; CDR3aa: CASRRPGAFSLQGGELFF
v_gene: TRBV5-1; abundance: NA; j_gene: TRBJ1-1; d_gene: NA; CDR3nt: TGCGCCAGCAGCTTGGGACAGTCTGAAGCTTTCTTT; CDR3aa: CASSLGQSEAFF
v_gene: TRBV7-3; abundance: NA; j_gene: TRBJ2-1; d_gene: TRBD2; CDR3nt: TGTGCCAGCAGCTTAACGGCTATACTAGCGGGGCGCCCCAATGAGCAGTTCTTC; CDR3aa: CASSLTAILAGRPNEQFF
v_gene: TRBV19; abundance: NA; j_gene: TRBJ2-7; d_gene: NA; CDR3nt: TGTGCCAGTAGTATAGAGGGCAGGGACTACGAGCAGTACTTC; CDR3aa: CASSIEGRDYEQYF
v_gene: TRBV4-1; abundance: NA; j_gene: TRBJ2-2; d_gene: TRBD2; CDR3nt: TGCGCCAGCAGCCTTGCGCCGGGACTAGCGGGAGTTGACGGGGAGCTGTTTTTT; CDR3aa: CASSLAPGLAGVDGELFF
v_gene: TRBV19; abundance: NA; j_gene: TRBJ2-2; d_gene: NA; CDR3nt: TGTGCCAGTAGTGAACAGGGATGGACCGGGGAGCTGTTTTTT; CDR3aa: CASSEQGWTGELFF
v_gene: TRBV4-1; abundance: NA; j_gene: TRBJ2-2; d_gene: TRBD2; CDR3nt: TGCGCCAGCAGCAGCGGGAGAGGGTCTGGGGACACCGGGGAGCTGTTTTTT; CDR3aa: CASSSGRGSGDTGELFF
v_gene: TRBV19; abundance: NA; j_gene: TRBJ1-2; d_gene: TRBD1; CDR3nt: TGTGCCAGTAGTAACAGGGGCGCGGGAGGCTACACCTTC; CDR3aa: CASSNRGAGGYTF
v_gene: TRBV5-1; abundance: once; j_gene: TRBJ2-7; d_gene: NA; CDR3nt: TGCGCCAGCAGCCCTCAGTGGAGCTCCTACGAGCAGTACTTC; CDR3aa: CASSPQWSSYEQYF
v_gene: TRBV4-1; abundance: NA; j_gene: TRBJ1-2; d_gene: TRBD1; CDR3nt: TGCGCCAGCAGCCAAGGCCACAGGGGGCGATCCTATGGCTACACCTTC; CDR3aa: CASSQGHRGRSYGYTF
v_gene: TRBV6-5; abundance: NA; j_gene: TRBJ1-1; d_gene: NA; CDR3nt: TGTGCCAGCAGACCCGCCGAGAAAACTGAAGCTTTCTTT; CDR3aa: CASRPAEKTEAFF